A selection of T cell receptor beta chains follows, all from one sample in a study of regulatory T cells in long-lasting Graves disease. Via MiXCR, TCRdb re-called the multiplex PCR reads, giving one row per CDR3 protein. The sample includes 200,000 to 300,000 distinct CDR3 sequences, just over 20% of them seen just once. Sequenced material: peripheral blood mononuclear cells (PBMCs), taken at new diagnosis, from a patient treated with antithyroid drugs. Every receptor here comes from a female donor with Graves disease. Each CDR3 is given with its conserved first and last residue. Fields, in order: CDR3 protein, CDR3 DNA, V gene, D gene, clone size, J gene. A D gene is named only where the DNA matches it firmly. Size is stated for part of the rows, as once, few or many counts, or as a class when the clone is expanded.

cdr3_aa: CASSLRPTALFSTLHF
cdr3_nt: TGTGCCAGCAGCTTACGCCCGACAGCCCTGTTCAGTACCCTCCACTTT
v_call: TRBV7-3
d_call: NA
clone_size: many
j_call: TRBJ1-6

cdr3_aa: CATGTSYNEQFF
cdr3_nt: TGTGCCACCGGGACTTCCTACAATGAGCAGTTCTTC
v_call: TRBV10-3
d_call: NA
clone_size: NA
j_call: TRBJ2-1

cdr3_aa: CASSLAGRWRAKNIQYF
cdr3_nt: TGTGCCAGCAGCTTAGCTGGGCGCTGGAGGGCCAAAAACATTCAGTACTTC
v_call: TRBV11-3
d_call: NA
clone_size: many
j_call: TRBJ2-4

cdr3_aa: CASSSLGSGRGNEQFF
cdr3_nt: TGTGCCAGCAGTTCCCTGGGGAGCGGGAGAGGAAATGAGCAGTTCTTC
v_call: TRBV12-3/TRBV12-4
d_call: TRBD2
clone_size: NA
j_call: TRBJ2-1

cdr3_aa: CASSKQGEVPEAFF
cdr3_nt: TGTGCCAGCAGTAAACAGGGGGAGGTCCCTGAAGCTTTCTTT
v_call: TRBV12-3/TRBV12-4
d_call: TRBD1
clone_size: many
j_call: TRBJ1-1

cdr3_aa: CASRPGQNLLYEQYF
cdr3_nt: TGTGCCAGCAGACCAGGACAGAACCTCCTTTACGAGCAGTACTTC
v_call: TRBV27
d_call: NA
clone_size: many
j_call: TRBJ2-7

cdr3_aa: CSAIMAGTAETQYF
cdr3_nt: TGCAGTGCTATAATGGCGGGGACAGCAGAGACCCAGTACTTC
v_call: TRBV20-1
d_call: NA
clone_size: NA
j_call: TRBJ2-5

cdr3_aa: CASSHPGGWSSYEQYF
cdr3_nt: TGTGCCAGCAGCCACCCCGGGGGGTGGAGCTCCTACGAGCAGTACTTC
v_call: TRBV7-2
d_call: TRBD2
clone_size: many
j_call: TRBJ2-7

cdr3_aa: CASSLGRGRRSEKLFF
cdr3_nt: TGTGCCAGCAGCTTGGGCCGGGGGAGGCGGAGTGAAAAACTGTTTTTT
v_call: TRBV5-6
d_call: NA
clone_size: few
j_call: TRBJ1-4

cdr3_aa: CASAPGTQETQYF
cdr3_nt: TGTGCCAGTGCCCCCGGGACCCAAGAGACCCAGTACTTC
v_call: TRBV19
d_call: NA
clone_size: NA
j_call: TRBJ2-5

cdr3_aa: CATSRDPTPYEQYF
cdr3_nt: TGTGCCACCAGCAGAGATCCTACACCTTACGAGCAGTACTTC
v_call: TRBV15
d_call: NA
clone_size: NA
j_call: TRBJ2-7

cdr3_aa: CSARKQGGPDTQYF
cdr3_nt: TGCAGTGCTAGAAAACAGGGGGGACCAGATACGCAGTATTTT
v_call: TRBV20-1
d_call: TRBD1
clone_size: many
j_call: TRBJ2-3

cdr3_aa: CASSLRGLIYGYTF
cdr3_nt: TGTGCCAGCAGCTTAAGGGGGCTCATCTATGGCTACACCTTC
v_call: TRBV11-2
d_call: TRBD1
clone_size: many
j_call: TRBJ1-2

cdr3_aa: CASSQTGSGPYEQYF
cdr3_nt: TGTGCCAGCAGCCAGACAGGGAGCGGGCCCTACGAGCAGTACTTC
v_call: TRBV7-2
d_call: NA
clone_size: many
j_call: TRBJ2-7

cdr3_aa: CATRDTGQGTDTQYF
cdr3_nt: TGTGCCACCAGGGACACGGGACAGGGCACAGATACGCAGTATTTT
v_call: TRBV24-1
d_call: TRBD1
clone_size: few
j_call: TRBJ2-3

cdr3_aa: CASSLASGGSTDTQYF
cdr3_nt: TGTGCCAGCAGCCTCGCTAGCGGGGGGAGCACAGATACGCAGTATTTT
v_call: TRBV4-2
d_call: TRBD2
clone_size: many
j_call: TRBJ2-3

cdr3_aa: CASGLSSTDTQYF
cdr3_nt: TGTGCTAGTGGTTTGTCCAGCACAGATACGCAGTATTTT
v_call: TRBV12-5
d_call: NA
clone_size: many
j_call: TRBJ2-3

cdr3_aa: CASSLIPQETQYF
cdr3_nt: TGTGCCAGCAGCTTAATTCCCCAAGAGACCCAGTACTTC
v_call: TRBV7-3
d_call: NA
clone_size: many
j_call: TRBJ2-5

cdr3_aa: CASSLPRQGPNNEQFF
cdr3_nt: TGTGCCAGCAGCTTGCCTCGACAGGGGCCAAACAATGAGCAGTTCTTC
v_call: TRBV5-8
d_call: TRBD1
clone_size: NA
j_call: TRBJ2-1

cdr3_aa: CSVRVLMNTEAFF
cdr3_nt: TGCAGCGTGCGTGTCCTCATGAACACTGAAGCTTTCTTT
v_call: TRBV29-1
d_call: NA
clone_size: many
j_call: TRBJ1-1

cdr3_aa: CASSYHLWGTDTQYF
cdr3_nt: TGTGCCAGCAGTTATCATCTTTGGGGCACAGATACGCAGTATTTT
v_call: TRBV6-2/TRBV6-3
d_call: NA
clone_size: many
j_call: TRBJ2-3

cdr3_aa: CASRSGTGLGTDTQYF
cdr3_nt: TGTGCCAGCAGGTCCGGTACGGGCCTGGGCACAGATACGCAGTATTTT
v_call: TRBV27
d_call: NA
clone_size: many
j_call: TRBJ2-3

cdr3_aa: CAISYSGTRNEQFF
cdr3_nt: TGTGCCATATCCTACTCCGGGACTAGGAATGAGCAGTTCTTC
v_call: TRBV10-3
d_call: TRBD2
clone_size: NA
j_call: TRBJ2-1

cdr3_aa: CASSLVAAGQNGYTF
cdr3_nt: TGTGCCAGCAGCTTAGTTGCGGCGGGACAGAATGGCTACACCTTC
v_call: TRBV11-3
d_call: TRBD1
clone_size: NA
j_call: TRBJ1-2

cdr3_aa: CASSLTLSAQFF
cdr3_nt: TGTGCCAGCAGCTTAACGTTATCGGCGCAGTTCTTC
v_call: TRBV7-3
d_call: NA
clone_size: many
j_call: TRBJ2-1

cdr3_aa: CASSLPGGEQYF
cdr3_nt: TGTGCCAGCAGCTTACCGGGGGGCGAGCAGTACTTC
v_call: TRBV7-9
d_call: TRBD2
clone_size: many
j_call: TRBJ2-7

cdr3_aa: CASSPPGTSDTRGTQYF
cdr3_nt: TGTGCCAGCTCACCACCGGGGACTAGCGACACACGGGGTACGCAGTATTTT
v_call: TRBV18
d_call: TRBD2
clone_size: many
j_call: TRBJ2-3

cdr3_aa: CSAVGTGNTEAFF
cdr3_nt: TGCAGTGCTGTCGGGACAGGGAACACTGAAGCTTTCTTT
v_call: TRBV20-1
d_call: TRBD1
clone_size: many
j_call: TRBJ1-1

cdr3_aa: CASSPVSDSGEQYF
cdr3_nt: TGTGCCAGCTCACCTGTATCGGACAGCGGGGAGCAGTACTTC
v_call: TRBV18
d_call: NA
clone_size: many
j_call: TRBJ2-7

cdr3_aa: CSFLGEDIQYF
cdr3_nt: TGCAGTTTCTTAGGGGAAGACATTCAGTACTTC
v_call: TRBV20-1
d_call: NA
clone_size: many
j_call: TRBJ2-4

cdr3_aa: CASSLGSLSTEAFF
cdr3_nt: TGTGCCAGCAGCTTGGGCTCTTTAAGCACTGAAGCTTTCTTT
v_call: TRBV5-5
d_call: NA
clone_size: many
j_call: TRBJ1-1

cdr3_aa: CASNHWGSPLHF
cdr3_nt: TGCGCCAGCAACCACTGGGGTTCACCCCTCCACTTT
v_call: TRBV4-1
d_call: NA
clone_size: many
j_call: TRBJ1-6

cdr3_aa: CSASGTSYEQYF
cdr3_nt: TGCAGTGCTAGCGGGACCTCCTACGAGCAGTACTTC
v_call: TRBV20-1
d_call: NA
clone_size: many
j_call: TRBJ2-7

cdr3_aa: CASTPGGGGGDTQYF
cdr3_nt: TGTGCCAGCACCCCGGGGGGTGGGGGGGGAGATACGCAGTATTTT
v_call: TRBV7-2
d_call: TRBD2
clone_size: many
j_call: TRBJ2-3

cdr3_aa: CATSRVDQPQHF
cdr3_nt: TGTGCCACCAGCAGAGTGGATCAGCCCCAGCATTTT
v_call: TRBV15
d_call: NA
clone_size: many
j_call: TRBJ1-5

cdr3_aa: CASSQRQEGQPQHF
cdr3_nt: TGTGCCAGCAGTCAAAGACAGGAGGGCCAGCCCCAGCATTTT
v_call: TRBV7-8
d_call: NA
clone_size: many
j_call: TRBJ1-5

cdr3_aa: CASSSPTGFEADTQYF
cdr3_nt: TGTGCCAGCAGTTCCCCGACAGGGTTCGAAGCAGATACGCAGTATTTT
v_call: TRBV6-9
d_call: TRBD1
clone_size: NA
j_call: TRBJ2-3

cdr3_aa: CASSLTGLDTGELFF
cdr3_nt: TGCGCCAGCAGCTTGACAGGGCTGGACACCGGGGAGCTGTTTTTT
v_call: TRBV5-1
d_call: NA
clone_size: few
j_call: TRBJ2-2

cdr3_aa: CASSSPGQLYEQYF
cdr3_nt: TGTGCCAGCAGTTCCCCGGGACAGCTATACGAGCAGTACTTC
v_call: TRBV12-3/TRBV12-4
d_call: TRBD1
clone_size: few
j_call: TRBJ2-7

cdr3_aa: CASSHTMFSYNEQFF
cdr3_nt: TGTGCCAGCAGCCACACCATGTTCTCCTACAATGAGCAGTTCTTC
v_call: TRBV3-1
d_call: NA
clone_size: NA
j_call: TRBJ2-1

cdr3_aa: CASSVLAGGEQFF
cdr3_nt: TGTGCCAGCAGTGTGTTAGCGGGAGGTGAGCAGTTCTTC
v_call: TRBV2
d_call: TRBD2
clone_size: NA
j_call: TRBJ2-1

cdr3_aa: CASMREGGTGELFF
cdr3_nt: TGTGCCAGCATGAGGGAAGGGGGCACCGGGGAGCTGTTTTTT
v_call: TRBV2
d_call: NA
clone_size: many
j_call: TRBJ2-2

cdr3_aa: CASSALAGGGGQYF
cdr3_nt: TGTGCCAGCAGTGCCCTAGCGGGAGGCGGGGGTCAGTACTTC
v_call: TRBV6-1
d_call: TRBD2
clone_size: few
j_call: TRBJ2-4

cdr3_aa: CASSPLPGTGSLEQYF
cdr3_nt: TGTGCCAGCTCACCACTCCCCGGGACAGGGTCACTCGAGCAGTACTTC
v_call: TRBV18
d_call: TRBD1
clone_size: many
j_call: TRBJ2-7

cdr3_aa: CASSEPGQSTQETQYF
cdr3_nt: TGTGCCAGCAGTGAACCTGGGCAGTCTACTCAAGAGACCCAGTACTTC
v_call: TRBV6-1
d_call: NA
clone_size: many
j_call: TRBJ2-5